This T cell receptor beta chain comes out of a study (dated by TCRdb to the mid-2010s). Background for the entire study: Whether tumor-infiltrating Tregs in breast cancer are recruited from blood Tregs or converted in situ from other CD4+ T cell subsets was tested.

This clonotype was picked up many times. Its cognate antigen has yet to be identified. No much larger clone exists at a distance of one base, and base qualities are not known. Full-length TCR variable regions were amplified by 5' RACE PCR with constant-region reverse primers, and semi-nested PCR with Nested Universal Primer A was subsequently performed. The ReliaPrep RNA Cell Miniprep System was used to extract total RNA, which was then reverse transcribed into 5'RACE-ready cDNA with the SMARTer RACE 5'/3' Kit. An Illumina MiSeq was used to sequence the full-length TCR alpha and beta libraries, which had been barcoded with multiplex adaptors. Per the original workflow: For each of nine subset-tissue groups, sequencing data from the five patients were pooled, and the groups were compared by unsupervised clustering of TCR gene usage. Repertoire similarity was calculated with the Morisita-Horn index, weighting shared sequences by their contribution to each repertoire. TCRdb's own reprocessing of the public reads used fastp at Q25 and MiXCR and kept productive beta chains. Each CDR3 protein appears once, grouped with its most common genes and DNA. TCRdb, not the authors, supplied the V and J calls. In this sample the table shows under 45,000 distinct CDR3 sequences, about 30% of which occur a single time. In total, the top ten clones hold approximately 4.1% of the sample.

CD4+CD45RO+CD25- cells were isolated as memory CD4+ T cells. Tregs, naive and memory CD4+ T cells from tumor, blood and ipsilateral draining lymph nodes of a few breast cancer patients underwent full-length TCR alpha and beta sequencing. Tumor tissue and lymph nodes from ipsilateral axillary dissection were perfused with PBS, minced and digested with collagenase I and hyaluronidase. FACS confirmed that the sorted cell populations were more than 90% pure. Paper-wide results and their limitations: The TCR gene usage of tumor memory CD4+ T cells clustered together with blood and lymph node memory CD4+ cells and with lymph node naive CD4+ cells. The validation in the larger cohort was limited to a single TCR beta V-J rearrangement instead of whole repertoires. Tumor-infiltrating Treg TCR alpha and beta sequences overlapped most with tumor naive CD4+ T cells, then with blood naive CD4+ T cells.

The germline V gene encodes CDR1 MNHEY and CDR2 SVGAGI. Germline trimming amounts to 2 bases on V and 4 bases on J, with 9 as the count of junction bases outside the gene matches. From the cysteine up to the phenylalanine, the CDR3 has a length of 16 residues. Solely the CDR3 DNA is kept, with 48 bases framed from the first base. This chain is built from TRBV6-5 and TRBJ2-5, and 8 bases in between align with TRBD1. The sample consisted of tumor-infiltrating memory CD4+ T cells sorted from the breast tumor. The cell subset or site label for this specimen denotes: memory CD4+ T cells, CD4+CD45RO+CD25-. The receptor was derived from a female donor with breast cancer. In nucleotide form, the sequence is TGTGCCAGCAGTTACCCCGGACAGGGCGGTAGAGAGACCCAGTACTTC. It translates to CASSYPGQGGRETQYF.